The 27 T cell receptor beta chains reported below all come from one sample, sequenced in a study of T cells after yellow fever vaccination. In TCRdb, the 5' RACE reads were re-called with MiXCR into one record per CDR3 protein. The data show 100,000 to 150,000 distinct CDR3 sequences, around 7.2% seen once. The sample in question was CD4+ T cells sorted from PBMCs, obtained about 49 days after the first yellow fever vaccination. The source is a man aged 18 to 30 who received the YFV17D yellow fever vaccine.

This clonotype showed up many times. The rearrangement joins TRBV12-3 or TRBV12-4 to TRBJ2-3; perhaps D is TRBD1 or TRBD2 (5 bases each). Trimming took 7 bases from V and 4 from J, leaving 12 bases between them. The CDR3 totals 13 residues. In nucleotides, the CDR3 is TGTGCCAGCATTCTTGGGGGAGCAGATACGCAGTATTTT. Amino acids: CASILGGADTQYF.

The gene calls are TRBV11-3 and TRBJ2-1, with 8 bases identical to TRBD2. Germline CDR1 reads SGHNT; CDR2 reads YENEEA. V shed 1 base and J 3 bases; nucleotides not matched to a gene: 2. The length of the CDR3 is 15 residues. CDR3 protein: CASSLVAGSYNEQFF. In DNA, the CDR3 is TGTGCCAGCAGCTTAGTAGCGGGGAGCTACAATGAGCAGTTCTTC.

This clonotype was seen ten or more times. The chain has TRBV3-1 and TRBJ1-6; no reliable D call. In germline, CDR1 is LGHDT, CDR2 YNNKEL (reference sequence). V gave up 6 bases and J gave up 0 bases, with 3 bases separating them. The CDR3 sequence is 13 residues long. The CDR3 region has the DNA TGTGCCAGCAGGAGCTCCTATAATTCACCCCTCCACTTT. It translates to CASRSSYNSPLHF.

At least ten counts were recorded for this clonotype. The chain is built from TRBV2 and TRBJ2-6; TRBD1 aligns across 7 bases. The CDR3 sequence is 16 residues long. Germline assignment: CDR1 SNHLY and CDR2 FYNNEI. With 6 bases clipped from V and 0 bases from J, the junction kept 5 bases outside the gene matches. CDR3 coding DNA: TGTGCCAGCAGCCCTGACAGGGTCTCTGGGGCCAACGTCCTGACTTTC. Protein sequence: CASSPDRVSGANVLTF.

This clonotype was counted at least ten times. The J gene is TRBJ1-3, the V gene TRBV6-6, with no clear D. The CDR3 runs to 11 residues. CDR1 and CDR2 (germline): MNHNY, SVGAGI (reference sequence). V dropped 10 bases and J dropped 0 bases, with 4 bases sitting between them. The CDR3 DNA reads as TGTGCCACAAGCTCTGGAAACACCATATATTTT. Translating gives CATSSGNTIYF.

This clonotype came up many times. The CDR3 here is CASSYLIGTAYEQYF. CDR3 sequence (DNA): TGTGCCAGCAGTTACCTCATAGGGACAGCCTACGAGCAGTACTTC. The rearrangement links TRBV6-5 to TRBJ2-7; the match to TRBD1 covers 7 bases. There are 15 residues in the CDR3. J lost 2 bases, V lost 2 bases, and 6 bases had no gene match. The germline V gene encodes CDR1 MNHEY and CDR2 SVGAGI.

In this sample, this clonotype turned up a few times. V is TRBV5-4 and J is TRBJ2-7, with 7 bases identical to TRBD2. V gave up 3 bases and J gave up 5 bases; unmatched junction bases: 14. The CDR3 loop spans 16 amino acids. Germline V gives CDR1 SGHNT, CDR2 YYREEE (reference sequence). The CDR3, as DNA: TGTGCCAGCAGCTGGGAGGGCAGGACCCTTTTCCACGAGCAGTACGTC. This translates into CASSWEGRTLFHEQYV.

In this sample, this clonotype turned up once. This chain uses TRBV15 with TRBJ2-2; D is perhaps TRBD2 (6 bases). The CDR3 has 16 residues. Germline values: CDR1 LNHNV, CDR2 YYDKDF (reference sequence). V lost 8 bases and J lost 2, with 18 bases in between. CDR3 in DNA: TGTGCCACCGGAGGGGCGTCAGGGCGAAACACCGGGGAGCTGTTTTTT. This sequence encodes CATGGASGRNTGELFF.

The chain joins TRBV7-2 to TRBJ1-1; 7 bases line up with TRBD1. CDR3 size: 17 residues. Germline CDR1 reads SGHTA; CDR2 reads FQGNSA. V shed 3 bases and J 1 base; nucleotides not matched to a gene: 11. CDR3 sequence reads: CASSFFVGGEGNTEAFF. Here the CDR3 DNA reads TGTGCCAGCAGCTTTTTTGTAGGGGGCGAGGGGAACACTGAAGCTTTCTTT. Combining the CDR3 with reference TRBV7-2 and TRBJ1-1 gives the whole variable domain GAGVSQSPSNKVTEKGKDVELRCDPISGHTALYWYRQSLGQGLEFLIYFQGNSAPDKSGLPSDRFSAERTGGSVSTLTIQRTQQEDSAVYLCASSFFVGGEGNTEAFFGQGTRLTVV.

In its sample, this clonotype was seen many times. The chain joins TRBV7-3 to TRBJ2-5; 7 nucleotides line up with TRBD1. CDR3 length: 14 amino acids. V gave up 5 bases and J gave up 3 bases; unmatched junction bases: 6. Germline CDR1 SGHTA, CDR2 FQGTGA. CDR3 amino acids: CASSPQQGKETQYF. The CDR3 nucleotides are TGTGCCAGCAGCCCTCAACAGGGGAAAGAGACCCAGTACTTC.

This clonotype has ten or more counts. V gene TRBV3-1 combines with J gene TRBJ2-7; D possibly corresponds to TRBD1 (6 bases). CDR3 length: 15 residues. Germline loops: CDR1 LGHDT, CDR2 YNNKEL (reference sequence). V was shortened by 6 bases and J by 0 bases, with 15 bases between the two germline ends. CDR3 sequence (DNA): TGTGCCAGCAGTCCAGGGGCTCATAGCTCCTACGAGCAGTACGTC. Residues: CASSPGAHSSYEQYV.

This clonotype was seen ten or more times. The chain is built from TRBV5-6 and TRBJ1-2; no definite D call. The CDR3 sequence is 11 residues long. The ends were cut back, 4 bases at V and 4 bases at J, with 5 bases in the middle. Germline V gene data show CDR1 as SGHDT and CDR2 as YYEEEE. The CDR3 here is CASSRAYGYTF. In DNA, the CDR3 is TGTGCCAGCAGCCGGGCCTATGGCTACACCTTC.

This rearrangement joins TRBV11-1 to TRBJ2-7; D uncertain. The germline V gene has CDR1 SGHAT and CDR2 FQDESV (reference sequence). This CDR3 is 12 amino acids long. V was cut by 5 bases and J by 0 bases, with 5 bases left in between. The CDR3 loop reads CASSVSSYEQYF. CDR3 coding DNA: TGTGCCAGCAGCGTTAGCTCCTACGAGCAGTACTTC.

Concerning this clonotype: A much larger clonotype is one base distant, so this may be a read error. The V and J genes are TRBV18 and TRBJ1-1; a possible D gene is TRBD1 (5 bases). The CDR3 spans 13 residues. In germline, CDR1 is KGHSH, CDR2 LQKENI. The CDR3 loop reads CASSQDNGLETFF. The CDR3 nucleotides read TGTGCCAGCTCACAGGACAACGGTCTTGAAACTTTCTTT. Supplemented by reference TRBV18 and TRBJ1-1, the full variable domain reads NAGVMQNPRHLVRRRGQEARLRCSPMKGHSHVYWYRQLPEEGLKFMVYLQKENIIDESGMPKERFSAEFPKEGPSILRIQQVVRGDSAAYFCASSQDNGLETFFGQGTRLTVV.

This clonotype was seen repeatedly, ten times or more. CDR3 protein: CASSNHRILHF. The CDR3 bases are TGTGCCAGCAGCAACCACAGGATACTCCACTTT. V gene TRBV27 combines with J gene TRBJ1-6; perhaps TRBD1 as D (5 bases). Germline CDR1 MNHEY, CDR2 SMNVEV (reference sequence). This CDR3 comprises 11 residues. V shed 6 bases and J shed 16 bases, with 13 bases lying between them.

The genes are TRBV7-2 and TRBJ1-2; D gene ambiguous. Germline V gives CDR1 SGHTA, CDR2 FQGNSA. The CDR3 sequence is 14 residues long. V shed 5 bases and J shed 9 bases, with 19 bases lying between them. The CDR3 sequence is CASSIGPLHGRYTF. Written as DNA, the CDR3 is TGTGCCAGCAGCATAGGCCCTCTACATGGCCGCTACACCTTC.

This clonotype was counted at least ten times. The chain's CDR3 is CASGRWGNEAFF. Here the CDR3 DNA reads TGTGCCAGCGGCCGGTGGGGTAATGAAGCTTTCTTT. This rearrangement joins TRBV3-1 to TRBJ1-1; D gene uncertain. The CDR3 consists of 12 residues. Per the germline V gene, CDR1 is LGHDT and CDR2 is YNNKEL (reference sequence). Trimming left V 8 bases short and J 7 bases short, with 14 bases between.

This clonotype was recorded many times. The V gene is TRBV11-3, the J gene TRBJ2-1; 9 bases line up with TRBD2. The CDR3 spans 14 residues. Germline CDR1 is SGHNT and CDR2 is YENEEA. Trimming took 8 bases from V and 7 from J; bases not matched to a gene: 9. In DNA, the CDR3 is TGTGCCAGCTCAGATCGAGCGGGGGGTAATGAGCAGTTCTTC. The encoded protein is CASSDRAGGNEQFF.

The chain couples TRBV20-1 to TRBJ1-1, with TRBD1 as a possible D gene (5 bases). V dropped 3 bases and J dropped 1 base, with 9 bases sitting between them. Germline loops: CDR1 DFQATT, CDR2 SNEGSKA (reference sequence). This CDR3 comprises 13 residues. DNA of the CDR3: TGCAGTGCTAGTGGGCAGGGGAACACTGAAGCTTTCTTT. Protein product: CSASGQGNTEAFF.

This clonotype was seen at least ten times. The V call is TRBV24-1, the J call TRBJ2-3; D ambiguous. V dropped 5 bases and J dropped 6 bases, with 11 bases sitting between them. This CDR3 contains 13 residues. In germline, CDR1 is KGHDR, CDR2 SFDVKD. The CDR3 coding sequence is TGTGCCACCAGTGCTCTCGAATCCGATACGCAGTATTTT. Its protein is CATSALESDTQYF.

V is TRBV5-4 and J is TRBJ2-5; no clear D. This CDR3 spans 15 amino acids. Trimming took 4 bases from V and 1 from J, leaving 14 bases between them. CDR1 and CDR2 from the germline V gene are SGHNT and YYREEE (reference sequence). This chain's CDR3 is CASSHPTETQETQYF. The CDR3 DNA reads TGTGCCAGCAGCCACCCCACGGAAACCCAAGAGACCCAGTACTTC. Full variable domain (missing parts from reference TRBV5-4 and TRBJ2-5): ETGVTQSPTHLIKTRGQQVTLRCSSQSGHNTVSWYQQALGQGPQFIFQYYREEENGRGNFPPRFSGLQFPNYSSELNVNALELDDSALYLCASSHPTETQETQYFGPGTRLLVL.

This clonotype was detected ten times or more. CDR3 protein: CASSLDSRAGELFF. The CDR3 nucleotides read TGCGCCAGCAGCTTGGATAGCAGGGCCGGGGAGCTGTTTTTT. The chain links TRBV5-1 to TRBJ2-2; TRBD1 might be the D (5 bases). CDR1 and CDR2 (germline): SGHRS, YFSETQ. V dropped 0 bases and J dropped 6 bases, with 9 bases sitting between them. CDR3 size: 14 residues.

This clonotype has at least ten counts. J is TRBJ2-7 and V is TRBV7-2; 7 bases match TRBD1. Germline V gene sequence: CDR1 SGHTA, CDR2 FQGNSA. The CDR3 spans 15 residues. V was clipped by 5 bases and J by 3 bases; unmatched bases: 10. CDR3 in amino acids: CASSDLSTGDYEQYF. Written as DNA, the CDR3 is TGTGCCAGCAGCGATCTCTCAACAGGGGACTACGAGCAGTACTTC.

This clonotype was recorded at least ten times. As DNA, the CDR3 is TGTGCCAGCAGTTTCGGGCAGCTAGCCAAAAACATTCAGTACTTC. Translation: CASSFGQLAKNIQYF. The chain is built from TRBV12-3 or TRBV12-4 and TRBJ2-4; no firm D call. CDR3 length: 15 residues. Trimming removed 3 bases from V and 0 bases from J, with 9 bases in between.

This clonotype has just a few counts. The chain combines TRBV3-1 with TRBJ2-3; D remains ambiguous. Germline V gene sequence: CDR1 LGHDT, CDR2 YNNKEL (reference sequence). The germline V and J ends were trimmed by 2 bases and 4 bases, with 16 bases remaining between them. The CDR3 runs to 16 residues. This CDR3 is CASSQQIWLTSDTQYF. CDR3 nucleotides: TGTGCCAGCAGCCAACAAATCTGGCTGACTTCAGATACGCAGTATTTT.

With regard to this clonotype: This may be a read error, as it is one base from a much larger clone. DNA of the CDR3: TGCGCCAGCAGCCAAGATGTGGGAGAGCCAGAGACCCAGTACTTC. Translation gives CASSQDVGEPETQYF. This chain uses TRBV4-3 with TRBJ2-5; the D gene is possibly TRBD2 (5 bases). Trimming stripped 0 bases from V and 4 bases from J, with 12 bases between. The CDR3 covers 15 residues. Germline-derived CDR1 and CDR2 are LGHNA and YSLEER.

Many counts were recorded for this clonotype. V and J are TRBV10-3 and TRBJ2-5, with D tentatively TRBD1 (5 bases). The CDR3 sequence is 13 residues long. CDR1 is ENHRY and CDR2 is SYGVKD in the germline V gene. V was trimmed by 2 bases and J by 4 bases, leaving 8 bases between them. The CDR3 is CAISEQGPETQYF. CDR3 bases: TGTGCCATCAGTGAGCAGGGCCCAGAGACCCAGTACTTC.